This T cell receptor beta chain was found in a study of CD8+ T cells in alopecia areata. Study summary: Tofacitinib treatment spanned 6 to 18 months, with 6 months off drug afterward. Treated patients' severity was scored by percentage of affected scalp area.

Study-wide results and caveats: Tofacitinib significantly lowered scalp clonality and expanded CD8+ clones among the top 100. Normal scalp had lower clonality than lesional scalp, with alopecia totalis/universalis lesions showing this most strongly.

Sample treatment: oral pan-JAK inhibitor, 5-10 mg twice daily. The sample holds a few counts of this clone. What it binds is not known. Germline V lookup: CDR1 MGHRA, CDR2 YSYEKL. There are 16 residues in the CDR3. Trimming took 4 bases from V and 6 from J; bases not matched to a gene: 8. Sequencing templates came from extracted RNA that was reverse transcribed into cDNA. Repertoires were generated with immunoSEQ multiplex PCR, while TCRdb's copy carries only in-frame clones and drops some. The table lists around 190,000 clones, about three fifths of them singletons, with about 1.3% in the top ten. This receptor was identified in a human donor with alopecia areata. The sample consisted of CD4+ T cells sorted from blood, taken around week 49, from a patient treated with tofacitinib. This sequence joins TRBV4-1 and TRBJ2-1; 11 bases line up with TRBD2. CDR3 sequence (DNA): TGCGCCAGCAGCCTCCAACTAGCGGGGGCTCTCAATGAGCAGTTCTTC. This translates into CASSLQLAGALNEQFF.